What follows describes a single T cell receptor (beta chain). Clones were read by immunoSEQ multiplex PCR, and TCRdb kept only the in-frame ones, dropping some. The sample has approximately 300,000 clones; about 85% are singletons. The sample belongs to a study of cytomegalovirus exposure and HLA in healthy donors. Germline V CDR1 and CDR2: SGDLS, YYNGEE. The CDR3 extends over 15 amino acids. Between the trimmed V and J ends, which lost 0 bases and 5 bases, there was a span of 14 bases. The TCR originated in a woman in her twenties or thirties in good health and CMV-seropositive. Sequencing was done on a sample of PBMCs. The rearrangement links TRBV9 to TRBJ1-1; TRBD1 is a possible D gene (5 bases). The CDR3 nucleotides read TGTGCCAGCAGCGTAGAAGAAGGCAGGGTGACTGAAGCTTTCTTT. It encodes CASSVEEGRVTEAFF.